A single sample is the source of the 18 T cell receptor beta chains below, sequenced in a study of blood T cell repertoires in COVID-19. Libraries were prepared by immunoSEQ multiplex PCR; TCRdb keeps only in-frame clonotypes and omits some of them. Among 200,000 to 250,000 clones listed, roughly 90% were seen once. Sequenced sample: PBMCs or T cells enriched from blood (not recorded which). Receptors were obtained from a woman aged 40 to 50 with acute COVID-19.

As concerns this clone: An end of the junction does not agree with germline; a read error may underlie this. The CDR3 loop reads CASANAGELFF. The CDR3 DNA reads as TGTGCCAGCGCGAACGCCGGGGAGCTGTTTTTT. The chain employs TRBV7-6 and TRBJ2-2; D gene uncertain. CDR1 is SGHVS and CDR2 is FNYEAQ in the germline V gene. CDR3 size: 11 residues. Full variable domain (missing parts from reference TRBV7-6 and TRBJ2-2): GAGVSQSPRYKVTKRGQDVALRCDPISGHVSLYWYRQALGQGPEFLTYFNYEAQQDKSGLPNDRFSAERPEGSISTLTIQRTEQRDSAMYRCASANAGELFFGEGSRLTVL.

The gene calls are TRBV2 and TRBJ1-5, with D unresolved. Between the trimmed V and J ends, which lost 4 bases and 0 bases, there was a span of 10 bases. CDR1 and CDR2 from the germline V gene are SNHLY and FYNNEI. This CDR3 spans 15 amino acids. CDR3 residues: CASSVQQNSNQPQHF. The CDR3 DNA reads TGTGCCAGCAGTGTCCAACAGAATAGCAATCAGCCCCAGCATTTT.

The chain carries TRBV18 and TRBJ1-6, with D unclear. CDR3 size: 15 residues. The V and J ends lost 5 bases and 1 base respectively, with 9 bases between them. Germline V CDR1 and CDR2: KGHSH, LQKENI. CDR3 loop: CASSTLESYNSPLHF. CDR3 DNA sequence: TGTGCCAGCTCAACGTTGGAGTCCTATAATTCACCCCTCCACTTT.

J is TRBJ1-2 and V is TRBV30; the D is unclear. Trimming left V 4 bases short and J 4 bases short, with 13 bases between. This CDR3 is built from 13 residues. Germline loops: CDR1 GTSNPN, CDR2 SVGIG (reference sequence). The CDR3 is CAWTQAVGYGYTF. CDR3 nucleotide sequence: TGTGCCTGGACCCAAGCGGTCGGCTATGGCTACACCTTC. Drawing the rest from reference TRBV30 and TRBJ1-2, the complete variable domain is SQTIHQWPATLVQPVGSPLSLECTVEGTSNPNLYWYRQAAGRGLQLLFYSVGIGQISSEVPQNLSASRPQDRQFILSSKKLLLSDSGFYLCAWTQAVGYGYTFGSGTRLTVV.

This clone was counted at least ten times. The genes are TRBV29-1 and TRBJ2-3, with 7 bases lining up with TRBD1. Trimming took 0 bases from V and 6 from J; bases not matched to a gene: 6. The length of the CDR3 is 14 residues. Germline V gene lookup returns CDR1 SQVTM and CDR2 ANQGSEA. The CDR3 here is CSVEEGTVWDTQYF. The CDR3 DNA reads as TGCAGCGTTGAAGAGGGGACAGTCTGGGATACGCAGTATTTT.

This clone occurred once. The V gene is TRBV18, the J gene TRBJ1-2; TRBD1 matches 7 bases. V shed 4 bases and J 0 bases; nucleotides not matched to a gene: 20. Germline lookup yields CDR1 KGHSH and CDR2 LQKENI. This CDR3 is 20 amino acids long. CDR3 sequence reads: CASSLPQGKDLAPTNYGYTF. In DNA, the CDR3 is TGTGCCAGCTCACTACCACAGGGGAAAGATCTTGCACCAACTAACTATGGCTACACCTTC.

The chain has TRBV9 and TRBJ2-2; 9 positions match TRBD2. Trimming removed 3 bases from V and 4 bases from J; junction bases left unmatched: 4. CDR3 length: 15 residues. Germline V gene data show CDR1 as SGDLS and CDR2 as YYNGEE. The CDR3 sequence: CASSDLAGITGELFF. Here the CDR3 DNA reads TGTGCCAGCAGCGATCTAGCGGGGATCACCGGGGAGCTGTTTTTT.

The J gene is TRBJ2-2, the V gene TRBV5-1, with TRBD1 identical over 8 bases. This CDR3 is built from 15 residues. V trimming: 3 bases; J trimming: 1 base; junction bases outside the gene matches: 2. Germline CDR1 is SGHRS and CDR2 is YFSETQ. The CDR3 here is CASSSGTGNTGELFF. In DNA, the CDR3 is TGCGCCAGCAGCTCCGGGACAGGGAACACCGGGGAGCTGTTTTTT.

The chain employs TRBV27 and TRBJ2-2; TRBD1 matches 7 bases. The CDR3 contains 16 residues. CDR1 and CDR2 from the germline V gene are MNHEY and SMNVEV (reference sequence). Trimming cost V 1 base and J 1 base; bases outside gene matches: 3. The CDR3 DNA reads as TGTGCCAGCAGTTTATATGGGACAGTGAACACCGGGGAGCTGTTTTTT. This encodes CASSLYGTVNTGELFF.

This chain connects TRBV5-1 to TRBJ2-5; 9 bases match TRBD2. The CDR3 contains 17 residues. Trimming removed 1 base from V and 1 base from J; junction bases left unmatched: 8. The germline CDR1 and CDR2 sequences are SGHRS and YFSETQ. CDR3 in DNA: TGCGCCAGCAGCTTGAACGGTCCTAGCGGGGTCCAAGAGACCCAGTACTTC. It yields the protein CASSLNGPSGVQETQYF.

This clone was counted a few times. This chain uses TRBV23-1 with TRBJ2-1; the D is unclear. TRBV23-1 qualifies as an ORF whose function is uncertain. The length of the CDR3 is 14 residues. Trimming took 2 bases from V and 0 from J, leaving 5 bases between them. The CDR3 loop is CASSQTCSYNEQFF. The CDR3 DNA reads TGCGCCAGCAGTCAAACTTGCTCCTACAATGAGCAGTTCTTC.

The CDR3: CASSQGGEQYF. DNA for the CDR3: TGTGCCAGCAGCCAAGGCGGGGAGCAGTACTTC. This rearrangement joins TRBV7-2 to TRBJ2-7; the D gene is possibly TRBD2 (5 bases). V was cut by 5 bases and J by 7 bases, with 9 bases left in between. The CDR3 loop spans 11 amino acids. Germline lookup yields CDR1 SGHTA and CDR2 FQGNSA.

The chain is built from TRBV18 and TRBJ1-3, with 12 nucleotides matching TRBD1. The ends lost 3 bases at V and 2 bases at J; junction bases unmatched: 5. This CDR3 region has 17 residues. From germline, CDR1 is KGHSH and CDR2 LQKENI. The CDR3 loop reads CASSPPGQGAAGNTIYF. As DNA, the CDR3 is TGTGCCAGCTCACCTCCGGGACAGGGGGCTGCTGGAAACACCATATATTTT.

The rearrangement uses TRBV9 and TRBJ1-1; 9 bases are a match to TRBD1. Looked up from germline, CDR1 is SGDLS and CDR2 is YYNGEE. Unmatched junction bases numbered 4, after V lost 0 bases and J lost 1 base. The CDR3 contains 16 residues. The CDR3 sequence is CASSVVGTGTNTEAFF. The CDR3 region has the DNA TGTGCCAGCAGCGTAGTGGGGACAGGGACGAACACTGAAGCTTTCTTT.

The CDR3 reads CASSFWGTERVSGNTIYF. The CDR3 region has the DNA TGTGCCAGCAGCTTTTGGGGGACAGAGCGAGTCTCTGGAAACACCATATATTTT. The chain combines TRBV5-6 with TRBJ1-3; 7 bases align to TRBD1. Trimming cost V 2 bases and J 0 bases; bases outside gene matches: 11. The CDR3 is made up of 18 amino acids. Germline values: CDR1 SGHDT, CDR2 YYEEEE. Combining the CDR3 with reference TRBV5-6 and TRBJ1-3 gives the whole variable domain DAGVTQSPTHLIKTRGQQVTLRCSPKSGHDTVSWYQQALGQGPQFIFQYYEEEERQRGNFPDRFSGHQFPNYSSELNVNALLLGDSALYLCASSFWGTERVSGNTIYFGEGSWLTVV.

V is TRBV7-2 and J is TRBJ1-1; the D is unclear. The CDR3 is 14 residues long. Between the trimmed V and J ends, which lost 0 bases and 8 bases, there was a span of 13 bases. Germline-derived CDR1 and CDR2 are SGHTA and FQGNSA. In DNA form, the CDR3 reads TGTGCCAGCAGCTTAGCGTCGGCGGAAATAGAAGCTTTCTTT. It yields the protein CASSLASAEIEAFF.

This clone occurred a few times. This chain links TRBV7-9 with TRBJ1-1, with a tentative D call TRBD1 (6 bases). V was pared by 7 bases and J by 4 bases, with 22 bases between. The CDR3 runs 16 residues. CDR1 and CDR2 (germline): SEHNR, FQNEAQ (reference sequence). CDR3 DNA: TGTGCCAGCACCATGAATAACTGGGGCAGGGGCACTGAAGCTTTCTTT. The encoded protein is CASTMNNWGRGTEAFF.

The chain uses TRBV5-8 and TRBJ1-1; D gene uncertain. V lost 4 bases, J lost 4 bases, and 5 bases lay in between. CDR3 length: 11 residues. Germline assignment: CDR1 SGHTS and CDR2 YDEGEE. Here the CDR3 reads CASSGGTEAFF. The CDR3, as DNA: TGTGCCAGCAGCGGAGGCACTGAAGCTTTCTTT.